Each of the 8 T cell receptor beta chains below was sequenced from the same sample in a study of T cell responses to AZD1222 COVID-19 vaccine. TCRdb's table, derived via immunoSEQ multiplex PCR, lists solely in-frame clones and lacks some. The sample lists roughly 81,000 clones; 80% to 90% were seen once. Material: peripheral blood, obtained on day 0 of AZD1222 vaccination. All receptors come from an adult in good health.

The chain links TRBV6-5 to TRBJ1-6; TRBD1 agrees at 7 bases. V was clipped by 6 bases and J by 10 bases; unmatched bases: 9. CDR3 length: 14 residues. Per the germline V gene, CDR1 is MNHEY and CDR2 is SVGAGI. The CDR3 reads CASRRTGQESPLHF. The CDR3 coding sequence is TGTGCCAGCAGACGGACAGGCCAGGAGTCACCCCTCCACTTT.

The chain uses TRBV2 and TRBJ2-7; 8 nucleotides align to TRBD2. With V trimmed by 6 bases and J by 3 bases, 7 bases remained unmatched. CDR1 is SNHLY, CDR2 FYNNEI, per germline. The CDR3 is 14 residues long. The CDR3 sequence: CASSGLAAVYEQYF. DNA of the CDR3: TGTGCCAGCAGCGGACTAGCAGCCGTCTACGAGCAGTACTTC.

The chain combines TRBV19 with TRBJ2-2, with 9 bases identical to TRBD1. With 7 bases clipped from V and 4 bases from J, the junction kept 4 bases outside the gene matches. The length of the CDR3 is 14 residues. Germline CDR1 and CDR2: LNHDA and SQIVND (reference sequence). The CDR3 DNA reads TGTGCCAGTAAGGGGACAGGGTCCACCGGGGAGCTGTTTTTT. Its protein is CASKGTGSTGELFF. The full variable domain, with the rest looked up from reference TRBV19 and TRBJ2-2, is DGGITQSPKYLFRKEGQNVTLSCEQNLNHDAMYWYRQDPGQGLRLIYYSQIVNDFQKGDIAEGYSVSREKKESFPLTVTSAQKNPTAFYLCASKGTGSTGELFFGEGSRLTVL.

The V call is TRBV7-9, the J call TRBJ2-7, with TRBD2 as a possible D gene (6 bases). Between the trimmed V and J ends, which lost 5 bases and 3 bases, there was a span of 14 bases. From germline, CDR1 is SEHNR and CDR2 FQNEAQ (reference sequence). The CDR3 spans 14 residues. CDR3 region: CASSTPGSSYEQYF. CDR3 bases: TGTGCCAGCAGCACCCCCGGGAGTAGCTACGAGCAGTACTTC. The full variable domain, in which reference TRBV7-9 and TRBJ2-7 provide the parts outside the CDR3, is DTGVSQNPRHKITKRGQNVTFRCDPISEHNRLYWYRQTLGQGPEFLTYFQNEAQLEKSRLLSDRFSAERPKGSFSTLEIQRTEQGDSAMYLCASSTPGSSYEQYFGPGTRLTVT.

Only one count was recorded for this clone. The chain carries TRBV6-6 and TRBJ2-3; D is possibly TRBD1 (6 bases). The germline V and J ends were trimmed by 6 bases and 0 bases, with 16 bases remaining between them. This CDR3 is built from 16 residues. Germline values: CDR1 MNHNY, CDR2 SVGAGI (reference sequence). Here the CDR3 reads CASSRTRGPSTDTQYF. The CDR3 DNA reads as TGTGCCAGCAGCCGGACCAGGGGACCTAGCACAGATACGCAGTATTTT.

The J gene is TRBJ2-2, the V gene TRBV3-1 (or the pseudogene TRBV3-2); D tentatively fits TRBD1 or TRBD2 (5 bases each). The CDR3 consists of 20 residues. V gave up 2 bases and J gave up 5 bases, with 27 bases separating them. Germline CDR1 reads LGHDT; CDR2 reads YNNKEL (reference sequence). CDR3 bases: TGTGCCAGCAGCCAACAGGTTTCTTACATTAAGGGGAGAGGGACCGGGGAGCTGTTTTTT. It translates to CASSQQVSYIKGRGTGELFF.

J is TRBJ1-3 and V is TRBV28; no firm D call. The CDR3 has 12 amino acids. Trimming removed 9 bases at V and 4 bases at J, with 10 bases between. Germline V CDR1 and CDR2: MDHEN, SYDVKM. Here the CDR3 reads CASLSPGNTIYF. For the CDR3, the DNA is TGTGCCAGTCTCTCTCCCGGAAACACCATATATTTT.

The CDR3 sequence: CASSYSNQVEAFF. CDR3 nucleotides: TGTGCCAGCAGTTACTCGAACCAGGTTGAAGCTTTCTTT. J is TRBJ1-1 and V is TRBV6-2 or TRBV6-3; no firm D call. This CDR3 has 13 residues. The V gene's germline CDR1 is MNHEY and CDR2 SVGEGT. The V end lost 0 bases, the J end lost 7 bases, and 9 bases lay between the germline ends.